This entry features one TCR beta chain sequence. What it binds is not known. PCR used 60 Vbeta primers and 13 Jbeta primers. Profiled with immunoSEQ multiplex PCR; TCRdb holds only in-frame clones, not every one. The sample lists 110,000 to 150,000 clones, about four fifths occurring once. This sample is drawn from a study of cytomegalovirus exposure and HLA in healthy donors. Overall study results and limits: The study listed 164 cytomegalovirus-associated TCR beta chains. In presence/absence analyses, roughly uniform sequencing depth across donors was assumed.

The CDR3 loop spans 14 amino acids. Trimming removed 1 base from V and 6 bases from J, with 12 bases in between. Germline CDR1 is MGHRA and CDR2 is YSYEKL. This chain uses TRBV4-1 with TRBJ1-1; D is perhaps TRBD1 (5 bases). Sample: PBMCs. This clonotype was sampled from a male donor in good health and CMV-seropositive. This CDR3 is CASSQVGQSPEAFF. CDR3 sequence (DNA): TGCGCCAGCAGCCAAGTGGGGCAGAGCCCTGAAGCTTTCTTT.